This T cell receptor beta chain derives from a study of T-cell memory formation after mild COVID-19 (dated by TCRdb to the early 2020s). A note on the overall study: TCR sequence clusters from the two donors were found to be largely donor specific. T-cell clones expanding and contracting after mild COVID-19 in a couple of donors were tracked by longitudinal TCRalpha and TCRbeta repertoire sequencing. Two young, previously healthy adult volunteers made up the cohort, one male and one female. Overall study outcomes, separate from this receptor: Only a couple of mild cases were covered by the study, and larger cohorts that include severe cases with pre-infection samples were considered necessary. Some responding clones were found in pre-infection memory, which suggests that pre-existing cross-reactive memory T cells took part in the SARS-CoV-2 response. SARS-CoV-2 specificity of the second-wave clones peaking on day 37 was not confirmed. Clones contracting from day 15 to 85 had balanced CD4/CD8 phenotypes, while a second wave expanding from day 15 to 37 was biased towards CD4+. Contracting CD4+ clones appeared mostly in the CM and EM memory subsets, whereas CD8+ clones were enriched in EMRA.

The run used an Illumina NovaSeq 6000. cDNA libraries for TCRalpha and TCRbeta were prepared by 5'RACE using constant-segment primers, with sample barcodes and unique molecular identifiers added. Trizol reagent was used to extract RNA from every sample. Libraries were amplified in two PCR steps, with a second sample barcode and Illumina TruSeq adapters added in the second step. Libraries were sequenced on an Illumina NovaSeq with 2 x 150 bp paired-end reads. Per the original workflow: Reads were demultiplexed and collapsed into UMI-guided consensus sequences with migec v1.2.7. With mixcr v2.1.11, UMI consensuses were aligned to TRA and TRB V and J templates and assembled into clonotypes. Expanded or contracted clonotypes were those called significant by both edgeR and NoisET, with noise models trained on biological replicates. For edgeR calls, the thresholds were a false discovery rate-adjusted p below 0.01 and a log2 fold-change of 1. As an exploratory analysis of dynamics, PCA with hierarchical clustering was applied to max-normalized trajectories of the 1000 most abundant clonotypes. Separately sequenced CD4+ and CD8+ repertoires were used to assign the CD4 or CD8 phenotype of responding clones. The public reads were run again by TCRdb, first through fastp at Q25 and then through MiXCR, and only productive beta chains were kept. Each entry merges the rows of one CDR3 protein and shows their most common DNA and genes. The V and J calls come from TCRdb's annotation, not from the publication. The sample table holds around 500,000 distinct CDR3 sequences, of which about 20% were seen once. The ten largest account for 9% to 15% of the sample.

V sheds 3 bases and J sheds 0 bases, leaving 12 bases between their ends. Via the germline V gene (reference sequence), CDR1 is GTSNPN and CDR2 SVGIG. There are 14 amino acids in the CDR3, from cysteine to phenylalanine inclusive. The CDR3 DNA has 42 bases and is translated from base 1. Ficoll-Paque density gradient centrifugation was the method used to isolate PBMCs. About this clonotype itself: Its specific antigen is unknown. No much larger clone is present one base from it, and per-base qualities are unavailable.

The sequencing input was PBMCs or a T cell subset sorted from them (not recorded which). The rearrangement combines TRBV30 with TRBJ2-7, with the D gene not clear enough to name. This TCR derives from an adult woman who had mild COVID-19 (a few samples of this study predate the infection). The sample titles of this study are shuffled in the database, so cell type and time point are left out; the donor was told from shared clones. The CDR3 region: CAWRTHSSSYEQYF. The nucleotide sequence reads as follows: TGTGCCTGGAGGACGCACAGCAGCTCCTACGAGCAGTACTTC.